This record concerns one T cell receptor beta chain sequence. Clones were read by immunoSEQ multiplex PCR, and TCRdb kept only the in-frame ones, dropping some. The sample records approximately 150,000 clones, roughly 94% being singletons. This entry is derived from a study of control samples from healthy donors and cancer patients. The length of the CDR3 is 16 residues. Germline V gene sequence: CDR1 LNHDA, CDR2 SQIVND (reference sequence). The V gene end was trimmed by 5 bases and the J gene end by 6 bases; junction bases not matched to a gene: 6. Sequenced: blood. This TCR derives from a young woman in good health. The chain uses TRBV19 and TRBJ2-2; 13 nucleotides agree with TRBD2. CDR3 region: CASSALLAGGPGELFF. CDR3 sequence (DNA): TGTGCCAGTAGTGCCTTACTAGCGGGAGGGCCCGGGGAGCTGTTTTTT.